This TCR beta chain came from a study of beta chain features in type 1 diabetes. Study outcomes and limitations: Insertions were fewer and deletions more numerous at VDJ junctions in type 1 diabetes patients. Moderate yet significant TCRB CDR3 shortening was seen in Type 1 diabetes patients in all four CD4+ subsets.

Every bit of the isolated RNA underwent reverse transcription, so sequencing read expressed TCRB transcripts. The method was immunoSEQ multiplex PCR; TCRdb's version includes in-frame clones alone and lacks a portion of them. This sample has approximately 600,000 clones; around 11% occur once, and the top ten carry 0.095% to 0.15%. Remarks on this clone: The antigen is not known.

V shed 5 bases and J 2 bases; nucleotides not matched to a gene: 2. CDR1 is MNHNY and CDR2 is SVGAGI in the germline V gene (reference sequence). The CDR3 contains 13 residues. Material: naive CD4+ T cells from blood. The receptor was derived from a man aged 25 to 40 with type 1 diabetes. The chain couples TRBV6-6 to TRBJ2-7; 8 positions agree with TRBD1. CDR3: CASSDRGTYEQYF. CDR3 sequence (DNA): TGTGCCAGCAGTGACAGGGGCACCTACGAGCAGTACTTC.